Only one count was recorded for the clone carrying this T cell receptor beta chain. The data were obtained in a study of blood T cell repertoires in COVID-19. About the study: The samples span acute and convalescent COVID-19 from the United States, Italy and Spain. The analysed material was cDNA or gDNA that came from T cells, B-cell-depleted T cells, or PBMCs.

Between the trimmed V and J ends, which lost 6 bases and 7 bases, there was a span of 15 bases. The germline V gene has CDR1 LNHDA and CDR2 SQIVND (reference sequence). The CDR3 is 13 amino acids. The table came from immunoSEQ multiplex PCR; TCRdb's copy has only in-frame clones and leaves some out. The sample includes some 83,000 clones, more than 65% of them seen just once. The specimen was peripheral blood. This TCR was sampled from a man in his forties or fifties with acute or convalescent COVID-19. The chain recombines TRBV19 with TRBJ1-2; D not certain. CDR3 sequence reads: CASRTTSAGGYTF. The DNA for the CDR3 is TGTGCCAGTAGGACGACGTCGGCGGGTGGCTACACCTTC. Full variable domain (remainder filled in from reference TRBV19 and TRBJ1-2): DGGITQSPKYLFRKEGQNVTLSCEQNLNHDAMYWYRQDPGQGLRLIYYSQIVNDFQKGDIAEGYSVSREKKESFPLTVTSAQKNPTAFYLCASRTTSAGGYTFGSGTRLTVV.